This T cell receptor (beta chain) is from a study of blood T cell repertoires in COVID-19. Clinical history reported by participants formed the basis on which cohorts were assigned. V lost 8 bases and J lost 7, with 13 bases in between. The CDR3 totals 12 residues. Germline-derived CDR1 and CDR2 are SGHDT and YYEEEE. Study processing details: Cell counts per sample came from amplifying reference gene primers. Measured with immunoSEQ multiplex PCR; TCRdb has only the in-frame clones, and not every one. For V, J and clone size, that table is used; D and trimming come from the DNA. Counted here are 150,000 or so clones, about 83% occurring once; the ten biggest clones make up 5.8%.

The receptor comes from a woman aged 45 to 65 who had been exposed to COVID-19. Input material: PBMCs or T cells enriched from blood (not recorded which). V is TRBV5-6 and J is TRBJ1-5; D gene unclear. CDR3 sequence: CASSPGGQPQHF. CDR3 bases: TGTGCCAGTTCCCCGGGAGGGCAGCCCCAGCATTTT.